This is a list of T cell receptor beta chains from one sample in a study of cytomegalovirus exposure and HLA in healthy donors. Assay used: immunoSEQ multiplex PCR; TCRdb lists only in-frame clones, some missing. This repertoire shows about 98,000 clones, around 67% found once; its top ten account for 2.5%. The sample was PBMCs. Receptor source: a man aged 45-65 years in good health and CMV-seronegative. CDR3s include the opening cysteine and the closing phenylalanine or tryptophan. The order of the fields is clone size, V gene, D gene, J gene, CDR3 protein, CDR3 DNA. A D gene is named only where the DNA matches it firmly. Some rows mark clone size as missing; the rest say once, few, many or name a class of expanded clone.

>few|TRBV6-1|-|TRBJ1-6
CASHTGNSYNSPLHF
TGTGCCAGCCACACAGGGAACTCCTATAATTCACCCCTCCACTTT
>once|TRBV10-3|TRBD1|TRBJ1-2
CAISEAPGQGTGYTF
TGTGCCATCAGTGAGGCTCCGGGACAGGGAACTGGCTACACCTTC
>few|TRBV7-9|-|TRBJ2-5
CASSPLNSGQETQYF
TGTGCCAGCAGTCCCCTTAATTCGGGTCAAGAGACCCAGTACTTC
>-|TRBV9|TRBD1|TRBJ1-6
CASSVATGQASPLHF
TGTGCCAGCAGCGTAGCCACGGGACAGGCATCACCCCTCCACTTT
>-|TRBV29-1|TRBD1|TRBJ1-2
CSVEEGGRLGYTF
TGCAGCGTTGAAGAAGGGGGCCGGCTAGGCTACACCTTC
>-|TRBV27|TRBD2|TRBJ2-1
CASSLAGEPYNEQFF
TGTGCCAGCAGTCTAGCGGGAGAGCCATACAATGAGCAGTTCTTC
>few|TRBV19|TRBD1|TRBJ1-4
CASSMGDRPNEKLFF
TGTGCCAGTAGTATGGGGGACAGGCCTAATGAAAAACTGTTTTTT
>-|TRBV5-6|-|TRBJ1-2
CASSPAGNGYTF
TGTGCCAGCAGCCCCGCCGGGAATGGCTACACCTTC
>-|TRBV6-5|-|TRBJ2-7
CASRSGVVYEQYF
TGTGCCAGCAGGTCCGGGGTGGTCTACGAGCAGTACTTC
>-|TRBV5-4|TRBD2|TRBJ2-3
CASSLYGASGSLSDTQYF
TGTGCCAGCAGCTTATATGGGGCTAGCGGGAGTTTGTCGGATACGCAGTATTTT
>-|TRBV19|TRBD1|TRBJ2-7
CASTLGQGDPPSYEQYF
TGTGCCAGTACTTTGGGACAGGGCGACCCCCCCTCCTACGAGCAGTACTTC
>-|TRBV6-5|TRBD1|TRBJ1-4
CASGRGLDEKLFF
TGTGCCAGCGGAAGGGGGCTAGATGAAAAACTGTTTTTT
>few|TRBV6-1|-|TRBJ1-5
CASSESGLGQPQHF
TGTGCCAGCAGTGAATCAGGGCTGGGGCAGCCCCAGCATTTT
>once|TRBV30|TRBD2|TRBJ2-3
CASQTSGSTDTQYF
TGTGCCTCTCAGACTAGCGGGAGTACAGATACGCAGTATTTT
>-|TRBV7-2|-|TRBJ2-3
CASSLSPGGRADTQYF
TGTGCCAGCAGCTTAAGTCCGGGGGGCAGGGCAGATACGCAGTATTTT
>-|TRBV28|-|TRBJ1-1
CASILSGGRANTEAFF
TGTGCCAGCATCCTCTCGGGCGGGAGGGCGAACACTGAAGCTTTCTTT
>-|TRBV29-1|-|TRBJ1-1
CSVESRGRGTEAFF
TGCAGCGTTGAAAGTCGCGGCAGGGGCACTGAAGCTTTCTTT
>-|TRBV5-1|-|TRBJ2-6
CASTVTGDGANVLTF
TGCGCCAGCACCGTAACGGGGGATGGGGCCAACGTCCTGACTTTC
>-|TRBV4-3|TRBD2|TRBJ2-7
CASSPRGGDEQYF
TGCGCCAGCAGCCCCCGGGGGGGTGACGAGCAGTACTTC
>-|TRBV7-2|TRBD1|TRBJ1-4
CASSRRDSSNEKLFF
TGTGCCAGCAGCCGCCGGGACAGCTCTAATGAAAAACTGTTTTTT
>-|TRBV6-4|-|TRBJ2-1
CASSGSAESNEQFF
TGTGCCAGCAGTGGATCAGCGGAGAGCAATGAGCAGTTCTTC
>few|TRBV9|TRBD1|TRBJ1-2
CASSVEGAGKPYGYTF
TGTGCCAGCAGCGTAGAGGGGGCTGGTAAACCCTATGGCTACACCTTC
>-|TRBV6-1|TRBD1|TRBJ2-4
CASSEAQGARNIQYF
TGTGCCAGCAGTGAAGCTCAGGGGGCGAGAAACATTCAGTACTTC
>-|TRBV27|TRBD2|TRBJ2-7
CASSPPAGGASYEQYF
TGTGCCAGCAGCCCCCCCGCGGGAGGGGCCAGCTACGAGCAGTACTTC
>few|TRBV7-9|-|TRBJ1-5
CASTTGLVNQPQHF
TGTGCCAGCACCACCGGTTTAGTCAATCAGCCCCAGCATTTT
>-|TRBV12-5|TRBD2|TRBJ2-1
CASGYLSRGGPYNEQFF
TGTGCTAGTGGTTACCTCTCTCGGGGGGGCCCCTACAATGAGCAGTTCTTC
>-|TRBV6-5|TRBD1|TRBJ2-7
CASSYSRDRGHEQYF
TGTGCCAGCAGTTACTCGAGGGACAGGGGGCACGAGCAGTACTTC
>once|TRBV27|TRBD1|TRBJ1-4
CASSPSPGTGDFNEKLFF
TGTGCCAGCAGTCCTAGTCCCGGGACAGGGGACTTTAATGAAAAACTGTTTTTT
>-|TRBV5-1|TRBD2|TRBJ2-1
CASSLPLAGARNEQFF
TGCGCCAGCAGCTTGCCACTAGCGGGAGCTCGCAATGAGCAGTTCTTC
>-|TRBV14|-|TRBJ1-1
CASSQVGPAEAFF
TGTGCCAGCAGCCAAGTTGGTCCAGCTGAAGCTTTCTTT
>-|TRBV10-3|TRBD1|TRBJ1-5
CAITGGGNQPQHF
TGTGCCATCACAGGGGGCGGCAATCAGCCCCAGCATTTT
>few|TRBV6-5|TRBD2|TRBJ2-1
CASSVTSEGWNEQFF
TGTGCCAGCAGTGTGACTAGCGAGGGTTGGAATGAGCAGTTCTTC
>-|TRBV4-2|-|TRBJ2-7
CASSQEGGAYEQYF
TGTGCCAGCAGCCAAGAGGGCGGGGCCTACGAGCAGTACTTC
>-|TRBV6-5|TRBD1|TRBJ1-4
CASRPGQGARKLFF
TGTGCCAGCAGACCGGGACAGGGGGCCAGGAAACTGTTTTTT
>-|TRBV4-1|-|TRBJ1-1
CASSQEDTRGSAFF
TGCGCCAGCAGCCAAGAGGATACACGGGGGTCCGCTTTCTTT
>few|TRBV2|TRBD1|TRBJ1-2
CASSAGTGYGYTF
TGTGCCAGCAGTGCCGGGACAGGGTATGGCTACACCTTC
>once|TRBV7-2|TRBD1|TRBJ2-7
CASSSGGAYSEQYF
TGTGCCAGCAGCTCAGGGGGCGCATATTCCGAGCAGTACTTC
>-|TRBV5-8|-|TRBJ2-7
CASSHEQGSVVYEQYF
TGTGCCAGCAGCCACGAACAGGGATCAGTCGTCTACGAGCAGTACTTC
>once|TRBV6-5|-|TRBJ1-2
CASSYSEGPYGYTF
TGTGCCAGCAGTTACTCGGAGGGGCCCTATGGCTACACCTTC
>-|TRBV7-7|TRBD2|TRBJ2-2
CASSGGSGRGTGELFF
TGTGCTAGCAGCGGGGGGTCCGGGCGTGGGACCGGGGAGCTGTTTTTT
>once|TRBV7-9|TRBD1|TRBJ1-1
CASSKGQGGWDTEAFF
TGTGCCAGCAGCAAAGGACAGGGTGGCTGGGACACTGAAGCTTTCTTT
>-|TRBV19|TRBD1|TRBJ1-6
CASKPGGANSPLHF
TGTGCCAGTAAACCAGGGGGTGCTAATTCACCCCTCCACTTT
>-|TRBV5-5|-|TRBJ2-7
CASSPTVSYEQYF
TGTGCCAGCAGCCCGACAGTGTCCTACGAGCAGTACTTC
>-|TRBV5-1|-|TRBJ2-1
CASSYRTAGGGEQFF
TGCGCCAGCAGTTACAGGACAGCCGGCGGGGGTGAGCAGTTCTTC
>-|TRBV2|-|TRBJ1-5
CASMEGLSNQPQHF
TGTGCCAGCATGGAGGGGCTGAGCAATCAGCCCCAGCATTTT
>-|TRBV7-2|-|TRBJ1-4
CASSHRGEKLFF
TGTGCCAGCAGCCACCGGGGAGAAAAACTGTTTTTT
>-|TRBV11-2|-|TRBJ2-5
CASSLGRQGTQYF
TGTGCCAGCAGCTTAGGCCGCCAGGGGACCCAGTACTTC
>-|TRBV11-2|-|TRBJ2-7
CASSLGTSQYRARSYEQYF
TGTGCCAGCAGCTTAGGGACATCCCAATACAGGGCACGGTCCTACGAGCAGTACTTC
>-|TRBV15|-|TRBJ2-5
CATSRDTGTQYF
TGTGCCACCAGCAGAGATACAGGAACCCAGTACTTC